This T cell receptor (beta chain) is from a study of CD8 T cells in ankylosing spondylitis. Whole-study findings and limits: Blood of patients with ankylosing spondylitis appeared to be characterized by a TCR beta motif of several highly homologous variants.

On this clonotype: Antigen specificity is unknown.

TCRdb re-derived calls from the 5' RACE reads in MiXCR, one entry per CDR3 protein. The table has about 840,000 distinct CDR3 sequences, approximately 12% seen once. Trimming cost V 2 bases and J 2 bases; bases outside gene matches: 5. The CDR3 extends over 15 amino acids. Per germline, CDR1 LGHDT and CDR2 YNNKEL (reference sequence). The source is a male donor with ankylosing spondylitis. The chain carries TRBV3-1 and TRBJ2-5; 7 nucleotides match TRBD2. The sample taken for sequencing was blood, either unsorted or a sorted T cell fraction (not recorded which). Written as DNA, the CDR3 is TGTGCCAGCAGCCAAATGGCGGGAGAACAAGAGACCCAGTACTTC. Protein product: CASSQMAGEQETQYF.